These 8 T cell receptor beta chains were sequenced from one sample in a study of shared clonotypes between healthy human individuals. Produced via immunoSEQ multiplex PCR; TCRdb's table is partial and in-frame only. The repertoire includes millions of clones, approximately 95% of them detected once, and 0.1% to 0.15% sits in the top ten. Sequencing was performed on naive CD4+ T cells sorted from blood. Documented subset: CD45RA+ positively selected. The receptors shown here come from a man aged 18 to 35 in good health.

The rearrangement links TRBV25-1 to TRBJ2-5; the match to TRBD2 covers 11 bases. The germline gives CDR1 MGHDK, CDR2 SYGVNS. This CDR3 has 16 amino acids. V was clipped by 3 bases and J by 1 base; unmatched bases: 4. The CDR3 is CASSDGTSGIQETQYF. The CDR3 nucleotides are TGTGCCAGCAGTGACGGGACTAGCGGCATCCAAGAGACCCAGTACTTC.

The chain recombines TRBV30 with TRBJ2-1; TRBD1 is a possible D gene (6 bases). CDR1 is GTSNPN, CDR2 SVGIG, per germline (reference sequence). V shed 2 bases and J shed 9 bases, with 14 bases lying between them. The CDR3 loop spans 13 amino acids. The CDR3 DNA is TGTGCCTGGAGTTTAGGGGGTCTAGGTGAGCAGTTCTTC. It is translated as CAWSLGGLGEQFF.

This chain links TRBV9 with TRBJ1-6; D uncertain. The CDR3 extends over 15 amino acids. Trimming removed 4 bases from V and 11 bases from J, with 19 bases in between. Germline CDR1 is SGDLS and CDR2 is YYNGEE. CDR3: CASSPQTPSSPPLHF. For the CDR3, the DNA is TGTGCCAGCAGCCCACAGACACCTTCGTCACCACCCCTCCACTTT.

The chain recombines TRBV6-1 with TRBJ2-6; no definite D call. CDR3 length: 14 amino acids. Between the trimmed V and J ends, which lost 4 bases and 3 bases, there was a span of 7 bases. Per the germline V gene, CDR1 is MNHNS and CDR2 is SASEGT. Here the CDR3 reads CASSVGYGANVLTF. The CDR3 DNA reads TGTGCCAGCAGTGTCGGGTATGGGGCCAACGTCCTGACTTTC.

The chain links TRBV2 to TRBJ1-6, with D possibly being TRBD1 (5 bases). Germline V gene sequence: CDR1 SNHLY, CDR2 FYNNEI. V lost 4 bases, J lost 16 bases, and 14 bases lay in between. The CDR3 spans 12 residues. The CDR3 here is CASSALGDRLHF. CDR3 nucleotides: TGTGCCAGCAGTGCCTTGGGGGACCGTCTCCACTTT. Based on the CDR3 plus reference TRBV2 and TRBJ1-6, the full variable domain is EPEVTQTPSHQVTQMGQEVILRCVPISNHLYFYWYRQILGQKVEFLVSFYNNEISEKSEIFDDQFSVERPDGSNFTLKIRSTKLEDSAMYFCASSALGDRLHFGNGTRLTVT.

The gene calls are TRBV6-1 and TRBJ1-4, with D maybe TRBD1 (5 bases). V lost 5 bases and J 14 bases, leaving 21 bases between the germline ends. The germline gives CDR1 MNHNS, CDR2 SASEGT. This CDR3 comprises 14 residues. CDR3 amino acids: CASSTQSPGGGLFF. The CDR3 nucleotides read TGTGCCAGCAGTACCCAGTCGCCGGGGGGAGGGCTGTTTTTT.

The chain carries TRBV18 and TRBJ2-7; 7 bases are shared with TRBD1. J lost 3 bases, V lost 5 bases, and 4 bases had no gene match. The V gene's germline CDR1 is KGHSH and CDR2 LQKENI. The length of the CDR3 is 13 residues. The DNA of the CDR3 is TGTGCCAGCTCATTTGGACAGGACTACGAGCAGTACTTC. Translating gives CASSFGQDYEQYF.

V gene TRBV6-5 combines with J gene TRBJ1-1; D perhaps matches TRBD1 (5 bases). Trimming left V 5 bases short and J 3 bases short, with 10 bases between. Germline CDR1 MNHEY, CDR2 SVGAGI. The CDR3 is 13 residues long. The CDR3 nucleotides read TGTGCCAGCAGTCGTGAAGGGGACACTGAAGCTTTCTTT. It specifies CASSREGDTEAFF.